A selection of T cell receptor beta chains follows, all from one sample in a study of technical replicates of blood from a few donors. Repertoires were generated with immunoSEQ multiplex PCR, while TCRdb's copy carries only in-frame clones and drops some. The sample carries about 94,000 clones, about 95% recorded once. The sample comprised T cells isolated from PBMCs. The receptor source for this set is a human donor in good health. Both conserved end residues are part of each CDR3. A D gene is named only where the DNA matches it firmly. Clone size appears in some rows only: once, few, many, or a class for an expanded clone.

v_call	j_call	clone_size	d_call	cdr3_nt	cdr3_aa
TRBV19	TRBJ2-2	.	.	TGTGCCAGTGAACAGATATCGGTCACCGGGGAGCTGTTTTTT	CASEQISVTGELFF
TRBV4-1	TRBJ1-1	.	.	TGCGCCAGCAGCCGACCCAGGGTAAGCACTGAAGCTTTCTTT	CASSRPRVSTEAFF
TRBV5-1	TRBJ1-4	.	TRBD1	TGCGCCAGCAGCCTACGGACAGGAGCAACTAATGAAAAACTGTTTTTT	CASSLRTGATNEKLFF
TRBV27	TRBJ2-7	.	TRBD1	TGTGCCAGCAGCCCGACAGGGATCATCTACGAGCAGTACTTC	CASSPTGIIYEQYF
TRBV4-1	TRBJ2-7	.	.	TGCGCCAGCAGCCAAGTGGACTTGGGACTCAGCTCCTACGAGCAGTACTTC	CASSQVDLGLSSYEQYF
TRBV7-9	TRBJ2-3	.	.	TGTGCCAGCAGAATCGGCACAGATACGCAGTATTTT	CASRIGTDTQYF
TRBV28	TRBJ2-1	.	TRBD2	TGTGCCTCCCATCCTAGCGGGAGATCTGATGAGCAGTTCTTC	CASHPSGRSDEQFF
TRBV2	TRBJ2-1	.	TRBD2	TGTGCCAGCAGTCCTAGCGGGGGGATAAGCTCCTACAATGAGCAGTTCTTC	CASSPSGGISSYNEQFF
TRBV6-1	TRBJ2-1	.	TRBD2	TGTGCCAGCAGTGAAGCTACGGGAGGGCCGAGGTATGAGCAGTTCTTC	CASSEATGGPRYEQFF
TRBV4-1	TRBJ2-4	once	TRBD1	TGCGCCAGCAGCCCCCTAGGGGGACAGGTGGCAATACTGGGCATTCAGTACTTC	CASSPLGGQVAILGIQYF
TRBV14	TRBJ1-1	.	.	TGTGCCAGCAGCCTCCGGCGGATGTCTGAAGCTTTCTTT	CASSLRRMSEAFF
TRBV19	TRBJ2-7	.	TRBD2	TGTGCCAGTAGCCCCGAGCGGGGGTTCTCCTACGAGCAGTACTTC	CASSPERGFSYEQYF
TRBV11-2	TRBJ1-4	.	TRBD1	TGTGCCAGCAGCCCCCTGGGACAGACAACTAATGAAAAACTGTTTTTT	CASSPLGQTTNEKLFF
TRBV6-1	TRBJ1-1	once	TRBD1	TGTGCCAGTAGACCGGGACAGGCCAACACTGAAGCTTTCTTT	CASRPGQANTEAFF
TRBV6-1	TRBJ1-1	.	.	TGTGCCAGCAGTACAGTCAGTAACATGAACACTGAAGCTTTCTTT	CASSTVSNMNTEAFF
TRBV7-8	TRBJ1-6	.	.	TGTGCCAGCAGCTTTGGCAGGGCAGATTCACCCCTCCACTTT	CASSFGRADSPLHF
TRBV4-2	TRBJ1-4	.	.	TGTGCCAGCAGCCAAGAAGGGGGTACTAATGAAAAACTGTTTTTT	CASSQEGGTNEKLFF
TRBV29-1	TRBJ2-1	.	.	TGCAGCGTTGACCCCCCGGGGAGCGGGAATGAGCAGTTCTTC	CSVDPPGSGNEQFF